This T cell receptor (beta chain) was sequenced in a study of blood T cell repertoires in COVID-19. In the study overall: PBMCs, B-cell-depleted T cells, or T cells were the source of the cDNA or gDNA that made up the material.

Here immunoSEQ multiplex PCR was the method, and the copy in TCRdb shows in-frame clones only, minus some. The data contain about 170,000 clones, over 65% of them singletons. All enrollees were roughly 18 to 95 years old and from approximately 25 US areas. Participants were placed into cohorts based on the clinical history they reported. Resolution of symptoms, clearance, or two negative PCRs was present in recovered Cohort 3 donors. Trimming took 4 bases from V and 5 from J; bases not matched to a gene: 7. Germline CDR1 reads MNHNS; CDR2 reads SASEGT. The CDR3 loop spans 16 amino acids. The chain is built from TRBV6-1 and TRBJ2-5; 13 nucleotides line up with TRBD2. The source of this sequence is a woman aged 50 to 60 who had recovered from COVID-19. Source material: PBMCs or T cells enriched from blood (not recorded which). CDR3 in amino acids: CASSVTSGGAMETQYF. The CDR3 region has the DNA TGTGCCAGCAGTGTTACTAGCGGGGGGGCTATGGAGACCCAGTACTTC.